This T cell receptor beta chain was sequenced for a study of blood T cell repertoires in COVID-19 (TCRdb year 2020). About the full investigation: Collaborator samples came from the United States, Italy and Spain and covered acute and convalescent phases of COVID-19. The sample metadata nearly always contained a de-identified subject ID, COVID-19 status, age in years and sex. The repertoires were released in a freely available public database intended as a resource for research on the immune response to SARS-CoV-2. HLA class I and class II types, where available, came from metadata supplied by the sample provider rather than from assay-based typing. The samples were drawn from two sources: the first 160 participants of the ongoing ImmuneRACE study, and 950 to 1,500 subjects contributed by 6 global collaborators. The dataset comprised deeply sampled blood TCRbeta repertoires from subjects exposed to, actively infected with, or recovered from COVID-19. The material from the prospective study consisted of cDNA or gDNA derived from T cells, B-cell-depleted T cells, or PBMCs. Paper-wide results and their limitations: Clinical and demographic metadata were provided uncurated, with the amount varying by source and participant.

Participants in the prospective study were aged about 18 to 100 years, lived in more than 20 United States geographic areas, and enrolled through a virtual design. In the prospective study, cohorts were assigned on the basis of participant-reported clinical history obtained from a screening survey and a study questionnaire. ImmuneRACE Cohort 3 recovered participants were defined by two consecutive negative NP/OP PCR tests, healthcare professional clearance, or symptom resolution. Mobile phlebotomists in the prospective study collected whole blood, serum and a nasopharyngeal or oropharyngeal swab from every participant. Over a roughly two-month period, participants in the prospective study had the option of providing additional blood draws and questionnaires. Before DNA extraction, blood samples from the prospective study were shipped at room temperature or frozen. Concerning this clone itself: This receptor's antigen is unknown. No qualities accompany the bases; no much larger clone lies one base away.

TCRbeta CDR3 regions were amplified from genomic DNA by means of the immunoSEQ Assay, a bias-controlled multiplex PCR. In the original analysis: The number of nucleated cells in each sample was estimated from the amplification of reference gene primers within the assay. Sequence reads were collapsed and filtered to measure the absolute abundance of every unique TCRbeta CDR3 rearrangement. For each sample, productive Simpson clonality was calculated as the square root of Simpson's diversity index over productive rearrangements. Here the immuneACCESS table is served through TCRdb, limited to in-frame sequences with V and J called. Missing clones are a known gap in these copies; in checked studies unresolved V genes cover under half, and the rest lacks a known reason. The V and J calls and the clone size are those of that table, but D and trimming were determined from the DNA. Recorded for this sample are 500,000 or so clones; roughly 87% of them occurred a single time. Of the sample, roughly 0.72% falls within the top ten clones.

The sequence derives from a woman between 18 and 30 years old who had recovered from COVID-19. The sequenced sample was PBMCs or T cells enriched from blood (not recorded which).

CDR3 region: CASSLSLRGGHIDTQYF. The sequenced DNA: TGTGCCAGCAGCCTCTCCCTCCGGGGGGGGCATATAGATACGCAGTATTTT. The rearranged chain carries TRBV7-3 and TRBJ2-3, with 8 bases matching TRBD2. The germline V gene encodes CDR1 SGHTA and CDR2 FQGTGA. From cysteine to phenylalanine, the CDR3 is 17 amino acids long. The retained sequence is limited to the CDR3, 51 bases, with the frame set at the first base. Trimming leaves V shorter by 5 bases and J shorter by 5 bases, with the junction holding 15 bases beyond the gene matches.